Below, 15 T cell receptor beta chains from the same sample are listed, as sequenced in a study of T-cell reconstitution after alpha-beta-depleted transplantation in children listed by TCRdb under 2016. Library creation used PCR. Sequencer: Illumina HiSeq 2500. To normalize quantification of the TCRbeta repertoire, the TCR libraries were built with molecular barcoding that relied on unique molecular identifiers. TCRdb reran the public reads through fastp at Q25 and MiXCR, keeping productive beta chains. Here each entry gathers all rows of one CDR3 protein and keeps the most common genes and DNA. Across this sample there are over 70,000 distinct CDR3 sequences, with roughly an eighth seen only once. Around 14% of the sample is in the top ten clones. This sample comprised PBMCs from the stem cell graft donor, obtained from the stem cell graft. These receptors were taken from a human donor who donated a stem cell graft to a child with inherited bone marrow failure.

This clonotype was detected many times. The chain is built from TRBV19 and TRBJ2-1, with TRBD1 identical over 7 bases. Unmatched junction bases numbered 10, after V lost 6 bases and J lost 5 bases. Germline V gene sequence: CDR1 LNHDA, CDR2 SQIVND (reference sequence). CDR3 length equals 15 residues. CDR3 amino acids: CASSDSGTADNEQFF. In DNA, the CDR3 is TGTGCCAGTAGCGATTCCGGGACAGCGGACAATGAGCAGTTCTTC.

The chain recombines TRBV18 with TRBJ2-7; perhaps TRBD1 as D (5 bases). Looked up from germline, CDR1 is KGHSH and CDR2 is LQKENI. Trimming shortened V by 2 bases and J by 2 bases, and 13 bases separated the two germline ends. The CDR3 covers 15 residues. CDR3 loop: CASSPTLTGAYEQYF. The CDR3, as DNA: TGTGCCAGCTCACCAACGCTAACAGGAGCCTACGAGCAGTACTTC.

This clonotype has a handful of counts. The chain couples TRBV5-1 to TRBJ1-2; 11 bases are a match to TRBD1. This CDR3 spans 15 amino acids. Germline trimming cut 0 bases from V and 7 bases from J; bases unmatched to any gene: 5. Per germline, CDR1 SGHRS and CDR2 YFSETQ. The CDR3 nucleotides read TGCGCCAGCAGCTTGGGATGGACAGGGGGCTCTGGCTACACCTTC. Translating gives CASSLGWTGGSGYTF. The whole variable domain, filled in from reference TRBV5-1 and TRBJ1-2, reads KAGVTQTPRYLIKTRGQQVTLSCSPISGHRSVSWYQQTPGQGLQFLFEYFSETQRNKGNFPGRFSGRQFSNSRSEMNVSTLELGDSALYLCASSLGWTGGSGYTFGSGTRLTVV.

In its sample, this clonotype was seen many times. The genes are TRBV4-2 and TRBJ2-2; the match to TRBD1 covers 11 bases. The germline V gene encodes CDR1 LGHNA and CDR2 YNFKEQ. CDR3 length: 17 amino acids. Germline trimming cut 2 bases from V and 4 bases from J; bases unmatched to any gene: 6. The chain's CDR3 is CASSQPGQGAPTGELFF. CDR3 bases: TGTGCCAGCAGCCAACCTGGACAGGGGGCTCCCACCGGGGAGCTGTTTTTT.

This clonotype occurred many times. The V call is TRBV10-3, the J call TRBJ1-1, with D possibly being TRBD1 (5 bases). The V end was cut by 7 bases, the J end by 1 base, with 16 bases between. Germline V gives CDR1 ENHRY, CDR2 SYGVKD. The CDR3 consists of 15 residues. The CDR3 reads CAITLSPGGNTEAFF. Written as DNA, the CDR3 is TGTGCCATCACCTTAAGCCCGGGGGGGAACACTGAAGCTTTCTTT.

This clonotype was picked up many times. This sequence joins TRBV5-1 and TRBJ1-2, with D possibly being TRBD1 (6 bases). CDR3 length equals 14 residues. Trimming pared 1 base from V and 2 bases from J, leaving 9 bases between. Germline V gene data show CDR1 as SGHRS and CDR2 as YFSETQ. The CDR3 protein is CASSLTTGNYGYTF. The CDR3 DNA sequence: TGCGCCAGCAGCTTGACCACAGGGAACTATGGCTACACCTTC. Complete variable domain (other parts from reference TRBV5-1 and TRBJ1-2): KAGVTQTPRYLIKTRGQQVTLSCSPISGHRSVSWYQQTPGQGLQFLFEYFSETQRNKGNFPGRFSGRQFSNSRSEMNVSTLELGDSALYLCASSLTTGNYGYTFGSGTRLTVV.

Many counts were recorded for this clonotype. J is TRBJ2-1 and V is TRBV5-1, with 11 bases fitting TRBD2. This CDR3 is built from 15 residues. In germline, CDR1 is SGHRS, CDR2 YFSETQ. The trim removed 2 bases at V and 7 bases at J, leaving 5 bases unmatched. The CDR3 sequence is CASSFLAGGGNEQFF. CDR3 nucleotide sequence: TGCGCCAGCAGCTTCCTAGCGGGAGGCGGTAATGAGCAGTTCTTC.

There are many counts of this clonotype. The gene calls are TRBV5-1 and TRBJ2-3; TRBD2 matches 9 bases. The CDR3 consists of 14 residues. Germline loops: CDR1 SGHRS, CDR2 YFSETQ. V dropped 2 bases and J dropped 6; count of bases not matched to a gene: 4. The CDR3 region is CASSFSSGGDTQYF. In DNA form, the CDR3 reads TGCGCCAGCAGCTTCAGTAGCGGGGGTGATACGCAGTATTTT.

This clonotype was observed many times. V is TRBV7-2 and J is TRBJ2-7; 11 nucleotides match TRBD1. Germline V lookup: CDR1 SGHTA, CDR2 FQGNSA. The CDR3 consists of 14 residues. After removal of 7 bases from V and 6 bases from J, the junction contained 8 bases not matched to a gene. The CDR3 region has the DNA TGTGCCAGCATCTTTTCCGGGACAGGGGGCGAGCAGTACTTC. This sequence encodes CASIFSGTGGEQYF.

In its sample, this clonotype was seen many times. This rearrangement joins TRBV29-1 to TRBJ1-1; D might be TRBD1 (5 bases). Germline V gene lookup returns CDR1 SQVTM and CDR2 ANQGSEA. Trimming cost V 4 bases and J 0 bases, with 15 bases left between them. This CDR3 region has 15 residues. The DNA for the CDR3 is TGCAGCGTTGGCGGGGCCAGCTCCATGAACACTGAAGCTTTCTTT. Protein product: CSVGGASSMNTEAFF.

This clonotype was observed once. The chain recombines TRBV20-1 with TRBJ2-7, with a tentative D call TRBD2 (6 bases). Germline CDR1 DFQATT, CDR2 SNEGSKA (reference sequence). Trimming cost V 1 base and J 6 bases, with 13 bases left between them. The CDR3 is 13 residues long. This CDR3 reads CSARVGLLGEQYF. The CDR3 coding sequence is TGCAGTGCTAGAGTAGGACTACTAGGCGAGCAGTACTTC.

This clonotype was recorded many times. This chain joins TRBV7-9 and TRBJ2-7; maybe TRBD2 (6 bases). V lost 5 bases and J lost 11, with 13 bases in between. This CDR3 is 11 amino acids long. Germline loops: CDR1 SEHNR, CDR2 FQNEAQ (reference sequence). In DNA, the CDR3 is TGTGCCAGCAGCCTCCCCCCGGGGGAGTACTTC. Translating gives CASSLPPGEYF.

In its sample, this clonotype was seen many times. A read error may account for a junction end that differs from germline. The chain joins TRBV5-1 to TRBJ1-6; D gene ambiguous. This CDR3 is built from 13 residues. Germline V gives CDR1 SGHRS, CDR2 YFSETQ. For the CDR3, the DNA is TGCGCCAGCTGCTTAGGCAGAGATTCACCCCTCCACTTT. Translated, it gives CASCLGRDSPLHF. The full variable domain, its missing parts supplied by reference TRBV5-1 and TRBJ1-6, is KAGVTQTPRYLIKTRGQQVTLSCSPISGHRSVSWYQQTPGQGLQFLFEYFSETQRNKGNFPGRFSGRQFSNSRSEMNVSTLELGDSALYLCASCLGRDSPLHFGNGTRLTVT.

This clonotype was seen at least ten times. J is TRBJ2-3 and V is TRBV6-5; D could derive from TRBD1 or TRBD2 (5 bases each). This CDR3 is 15 amino acids long. Trimming cost V 5 bases and J 0 bases, with 12 bases left between them. Germline V lookup: CDR1 MNHEY, CDR2 SVGAGI. The CDR3 is CASSTGPRSTDTQYF. The CDR3 DNA reads as TGTGCCAGCAGTACGGGGCCAAGAAGCACAGATACGCAGTATTTT.

Many counts were recorded for this clonotype. This sequence joins TRBV9 and TRBJ2-2; TRBD1 matches 8 bases. The germline V gene has CDR1 SGDLS and CDR2 YYNGEE. The trim removed 4 bases at V and 2 bases at J, leaving 10 bases unmatched. The CDR3 consists of 17 residues. The CDR3 DNA follows: TGTGCCAGCAGCCCGGACAGGGCTGGGCGTAACACCGGGGAGCTGTTTTTT. The encoded protein is CASSPDRAGRNTGELFF.